This entry lists 8 T cell receptor beta chains sequenced from one sample in a study of response to subunit inactivated influenza vaccine. Using its own MiXCR run on the RT-PCR reads, TCRdb lists one record per CDR3 protein. Here the sample spans hundreds of thousands of distinct CDR3 sequences, about 18% being singletons. Sequences were derived from PBMCs from blood, sampled more than 4 days after vaccination. These receptors all stem from a man aged 45-60 years who received an inactivated influenza vaccine.

There are a few counts of this clonotype. The rearrangement links TRBV11-2 to TRBJ2-4, with 7 nucleotides matching TRBD1. From germline, CDR1 is SGHAT and CDR2 FQNNGV. J was trimmed by 7 bases and V by 2 bases; bases with no gene match: 11. The length of the CDR3 is 16 residues. The CDR3 nucleotides are TGTGCCAGCAGCTTATGGGCCGGGACAGAAGGGAACATTCAGTACTTC. This gives the protein CASSLWAGTEGNIQYF.

This chain links TRBV4-2 with TRBJ2-7, with unresolved D. Trimming stripped 0 bases from V and 2 bases from J, with 11 bases between. The CDR3 is 15 residues long. Germline V gene data show CDR1 as LGHNA and CDR2 as YNFKEQ. CDR3 loop: CASSQEGFGAYEQYF. The CDR3 coding sequence is TGTGCCAGCAGCCAAGAAGGGTTCGGAGCCTACGAGCAGTACTTC.

This clonotype was seen more than once but under ten times. CDR3 amino acids: CAISPGRDSGANVLTF. The CDR3 DNA reads as TGTGCCATCAGCCCTGGGCGAGACTCTGGGGCCAACGTCCTGACTTTC. The rearrangement joins TRBV10-3 to TRBJ2-6; D gene ambiguous. Trimming cost V 6 bases and J 0 bases, with 12 bases left between them. Germline V gives CDR1 ENHRY, CDR2 SYGVKD. The CDR3 totals 16 residues.

The CDR3 sequence: CASSQGGVGELFF. CDR3 bases: TGTGCCAGCAGCCAAGGGGGGGTCGGGGAGCTGTTTTTT. The V gene is TRBV3-1, the J gene TRBJ2-2; perhaps TRBD2 as D (6 bases). The CDR3 is 13 amino acids. V lost 1 base to trimming and J lost 7 bases, with 7 bases between them. From germline, CDR1 is LGHDT and CDR2 YNNKEL (reference sequence).

The V gene is TRBV20-1, the J gene TRBJ1-5; TRBD1 matches 7 bases. Germline CDR1 reads DFQATT; CDR2 reads SNEGSKA (reference sequence). This CDR3 has 14 amino acids. After removal of 3 bases from V and 0 bases from J, the junction contained 2 bases not matched to a gene. Written as DNA, the CDR3 is TGCAGTGCTAGGGGACAGTTTAGCAATCAGCCCCAGCATTTT. This codes for CSARGQFSNQPQHF.

The table lists this clonotype with a few counts. This chain's CDR3 is CASSYRSGRVQETQYF. CDR3 coding DNA: TGTGCCAGCAGTTACAGATCAGGGCGGGTCCAAGAGACCCAGTACTTC. The V call is TRBV6-2 or TRBV6-3, the J call TRBJ2-5, with D perhaps being TRBD1 or TRBD2 (5 bases each). The germline CDR1 and CDR2 sequences are MNHEY and SVGEGT. Trimming took off 2 bases at V and 1 base at J, with 14 bases between the two ends. The CDR3 has 16 amino acids.

This clonotype showed up many times. The chain employs TRBV20-1 and TRBJ2-2, with 12 bases aligning to TRBD2. V shed 5 bases, J shed 1 base, and the junction held 5 bases outside the gene matches. CDR3 length: 16 residues. Germline CDR1 is DFQATT and CDR2 is SNEGSKA (reference sequence). CDR3 DNA sequence: TGCAGTGCTTCTAGCGGGAGGGCCAGGAACACCGGGGAGCTGTTTTTT. This encodes CSASSGRARNTGELFF.

The genes are TRBV5-1 and TRBJ2-1; 12 bases align to TRBD2. Germline V gene sequence: CDR1 SGHRS, CDR2 YFSETQ. The CDR3 sequence is 14 residues long. After removal of 5 bases from V and 6 bases from J, the junction contained 3 bases not matched to a gene. CDR3 in amino acids: CASRSSGRANEQFF. The DNA for the CDR3 is TGCGCCAGCAGATCTAGCGGGAGGGCCAATGAGCAGTTCTTC.